This TCR beta chain was sequenced in a study of OX40 agonist ivuxolimab in advanced cancers. At the level of the study: Melanoma, hepatocellular carcinoma, head and neck or renal cell cancer occurred in dose-escalation patients.

Measured with immunoSEQ multiplex PCR; TCRdb has only the in-frame clones, and not every one. The sample consists of 50,000 or so clones, around 84% of them appearing once. The V end lost 2 bases, the J end lost 4 bases, and 13 bases lay between the germline ends. Germline assignment: CDR1 SGHTA and CDR2 FQGNSA. This CDR3 region has 15 residues. This clone has only one observation. This specimen consisted of CD4+ or CD8+ T cells sorted from blood, obtained in a trial of the OX40 agonist ivuxolimab. This chain uses TRBV7-2 with TRBJ2-3; D uncertain. This receptor was identified in an adult with an advanced solid tumor such as melanoma, head and neck, liver or kidney cancer. CDR3: CASSLTIALADTQYF. Here the CDR3 DNA reads TGTGCCAGCAGCTTAACGATTGCCTTAGCAGATACGCAGTATTTT.